This is a list of T cell receptor beta chains from one sample in a study of CD8 T cells in Susac syndrome. Each CDR3 protein is one row after TCRdb ran MiXCR on the immunoSEQ multiplex PCR reads. Altogether some 300,000 distinct CDR3 sequences are present, around nine tenths being singletons, with the ten largest covering 0.18%. Material for sequencing was CD8+ T cells from PBMCs. The receptors here all came from a human donor with multiple sclerosis. Each CDR3 is given with its conserved first and last residue. Each record gives: clone size, D gene, J gene, V gene, CDR3 DNA, CDR3 protein. A D gene is named only where the DNA matches it firmly. Clone size is not always given. Where it is, it says once, few, many or a class for expanded clones.

size: .
D: .
J: TRBJ1-4
V: TRBV6-5
DNA: TGTGCCAGCAGTTATCCTCTTGTTACCTCAAGCGTCCGCAGGGGAGATGAAAAACTGTTTTTT
CDR3: CASSYPLVTSSVRRGDEKLFF

size: .
D: .
J: TRBJ2-7
V: TRBV30
DNA: TGTGCCTGGAGTGAACCCGACTTTGGAGGTTCACGCTCCTACGAGCAGTACTTC
CDR3: CAWSEPDFGGSRSYEQYF

size: .
D: TRBD2
J: TRBJ2-7
V: TRBV25-1
DNA: TGTGCCAGCAGTGAACTGGGGGGAGCGGGGGCCTACGAGCAGTACTTC
CDR3: CASSELGGAGAYEQYF

size: .
D: .
J: TRBJ1-3
V: TRBV28
DNA: TGTGCCAGCAGCCCCCTCGACGGCTCTGGAAACACCATATATTTT
CDR3: CASSPLDGSGNTIYF

size: .
D: .
J: TRBJ1-6
V: TRBV2
DNA: TGTGCCAGCAGTTCACAGGTAGCCGGGGATAATTCACCCCTCCACTTT
CDR3: CASSSQVAGDNSPLHF

size: .
D: TRBD1
J: TRBJ1-1
V: TRBV30
DNA: TGTGCCTGGGCAGGGGGCACTGAAGCTTTCTTT
CDR3: CAWAGGTEAFF

size: .
D: TRBD2
J: TRBJ2-7
V: TRBV13
DNA: TGTGCCAGCAGCTTGGGGACTAGGTCGGTCGAGCAGTACTTC
CDR3: CASSLGTRSVEQYF

size: once
D: .
J: TRBJ2-2
V: TRBV4-1
DNA: TGCGCCAGCAGCCAAACCCTAAACACCGGGGAGCTGTTTTTT
CDR3: CASSQTLNTGELFF

size: .
D: .
J: TRBJ2-1
V: TRBV19
DNA: TGTGCCAGTAGTATATGGGAGGACGAGTACAATGAGCAGTTCTTC
CDR3: CASSIWEDEYNEQFF

size: once
D: TRBD1
J: TRBJ1-1
V: TRBV20-1
DNA: TGCAGTGCCACGGGACAGCCCTACACTGAAGCTTTCTTT
CDR3: CSATGQPYTEAFF

size: .
D: .
J: TRBJ1-2
V: TRBV29-1
DNA: TGCAGCGTTCCAAATGGTGGACCCGAGTGGGATGGCTACACCTTC
CDR3: CSVPNGGPEWDGYTF

size: .
D: TRBD1
J: TRBJ1-1
V: TRBV7-9
DNA: TGTGCCAGCAGCCTGGACAGGGTCTACACTGAAGCTTTCTTT
CDR3: CASSLDRVYTEAFF

size: .
D: .
J: TRBJ1-5
V: TRBV6-1
DNA: TGTGCCAGCAGTTTAGGGGTTAGCAATCAGCCCCAGCATTTT
CDR3: CASSLGVSNQPQHF

size: .
D: .
J: TRBJ2-5
V: TRBV28
DNA: TGTGCCAGCACCTATACCGGGACCCAGTACTTC
CDR3: CASTYTGTQYF

size: .
D: TRBD2
J: TRBJ2-3
V: TRBV20-1
DNA: TGCAGTGCTAGAGATTTATTGGGACTAGCGTCGACGCAGTATTTT
CDR3: CSARDLLGLASTQYF

size: .
D: .
J: TRBJ2-7
V: TRBV7-9
DNA: TGTGCCAGCAGCTCACAGGGAGGGGGTCTCTACGAGCAGTACTTC
CDR3: CASSSQGGGLYEQYF

size: .
D: TRBD2
J: TRBJ2-1
V: TRBV20-1
DNA: TGCAGTGTGGCACGGAGCGGGGACTCCTACAATGAGCAGTTCTTC
CDR3: CSVARSGDSYNEQFF

size: .
D: .
J: TRBJ2-7
V: TRBV27
DNA: TGTGCCAGCAGTTTATGGACCGGCGGCGAGCAGTACTTC
CDR3: CASSLWTGGEQYF

size: .
D: TRBD2
J: TRBJ2-1
V: TRBV29-1
DNA: TGCAGCGTTGAAGGGACCCCTGGTTGGGGGACTAGACGATACAATGAGCAGTTCTTC
CDR3: CSVEGTPGWGTRRYNEQFF

size: .
D: .
J: TRBJ2-1
V: TRBV6-2/TRBV6-3
DNA: TGTGCCAGCACCCAAATAGGAGGGTTAGTGGGCAATGAGCAGTTCTTC
CDR3: CASTQIGGLVGNEQFF

size: .
D: TRBD2
J: TRBJ2-3
V: TRBV4-1
DNA: TGCGCCAGCAGCCAAGACGGGGGGGCGACAGATACGCAGTATTTT
CDR3: CASSQDGGATDTQYF

size: .
D: TRBD1
J: TRBJ2-1
V: TRBV19
DNA: TGTGCCAGTAGTATTCGGACAGGGTCCTACAATGAGCAGTTCTTC
CDR3: CASSIRTGSYNEQFF

size: few
D: .
J: TRBJ2-7
V: TRBV7-9
DNA: TGTGCCAGCAGCTTAACCACCTACGAGCAGTACTTC
CDR3: CASSLTTYEQYF

size: many
D: .
J: TRBJ2-7
V: TRBV7-9
DNA: TGTGCCAGCAGCTTAGGGTCCTACGAGCAGTACTTC
CDR3: CASSLGSYEQYF

size: .
D: .
J: TRBJ2-1
V: TRBV5-1
DNA: TGCGCCAGCAGCCCCGGGGACTGGTACAATGAGCAGTTCTTC
CDR3: CASSPGDWYNEQFF

size: .
D: TRBD1
J: TRBJ2-4
V: TRBV6-1
DNA: TGTGCCAGCAGTGAAGGTGGACAGGGGGCCGAGATTCAGTACTTC
CDR3: CASSEGGQGAEIQYF

size: few
D: .
J: TRBJ2-3
V: TRBV6-5
DNA: TGTGCCAGCAGTTACCAGGCAGGTCAGGCAGATACGCAGTATTTT
CDR3: CASSYQAGQADTQYF

size: .
D: TRBD1
J: TRBJ2-7
V: TRBV4-1
DNA: TGCGCCAGCAGCCAAGAGCTAGGCCAGGGGGCCCACGAGCAGTACTTC
CDR3: CASSQELGQGAHEQYF

size: .
D: .
J: TRBJ2-5
V: TRBV19
DNA: TGTGCCAGTAGTCATGGGACTCTTCAAGAGACCCAGTACTTC
CDR3: CASSHGTLQETQYF

size: .
D: .
J: TRBJ1-2
V: TRBV6-5
DNA: TGTGCCAGCAGAGGTGGGACGGCCTATGGCTACACCTTC
CDR3: CASRGGTAYGYTF

size: .
D: .
J: TRBJ2-7
V: TRBV30
DNA: TGTGCCTGGAGCTTTCGGCTAGCGCGCTACGAGCAGTACTTC
CDR3: CAWSFRLARYEQYF

size: .
D: TRBD1
J: TRBJ1-4
V: TRBV20-1
DNA: TGCAGTGCTAGTCAGGGGGCTACGGGGGAAAAACTGTTTTTT
CDR3: CSASQGATGEKLFF

size: .
D: .
J: TRBJ2-7
V: TRBV27
DNA: TGTGCCAGCAGTTATTTGGGCAGGTCCGAGCAGTACTTC
CDR3: CASSYLGRSEQYF

size: few
D: .
J: TRBJ2-3
V: TRBV27
DNA: TGTGCCAGCAGTCCGTACAGCACAGATACGCAGTATTTT
CDR3: CASSPYSTDTQYF

size: .
D: .
J: TRBJ2-5
V: TRBV28
DNA: TGTGCCAGCAGCCCGATGGTCGGGGAGTTAAAGACCCAGTACTTC
CDR3: CASSPMVGELKTQYF

size: .
D: .
J: TRBJ2-7
V: TRBV4-3
DNA: TGCGCCAGCAGCCAAGAATACGGGAGGGACAGAACCTACGAGCAGTACTTC
CDR3: CASSQEYGRDRTYEQYF

size: .
D: TRBD2
J: TRBJ2-3
V: TRBV28
DNA: TGTGCCAGCAGTTTCTCTAGCGGGAGATCGACAGATACGCAGTATTTT
CDR3: CASSFSSGRSTDTQYF

size: once
D: .
J: TRBJ1-1
V: TRBV5-6
DNA: TGTGCCAGCAGCTTGAAAGGTGTCGGCCAAGCTTTCTTT
CDR3: CASSLKGVGQAFF

size: .
D: .
J: TRBJ1-5
V: TRBV28
DNA: TGTGCCAGCAGCCCCCGACGGGCGGGCCAGCCCCAGCATTTT
CDR3: CASSPRRAGQPQHF

size: .
D: .
J: TRBJ1-1
V: TRBV27
DNA: TGTGCCAGCAGGGAAATTGGGAGCACTGAAGCTTTCTTT
CDR3: CASREIGSTEAFF

size: .
D: TRBD2
J: TRBJ2-2
V: TRBV9
DNA: TGTGCCAGCAGCGGCGGGACTAGCGGGAGCACCGGGGAGCTGTTTTTT
CDR3: CASSGGTSGSTGELFF

size: .
D: .
J: TRBJ1-2
V: TRBV9
DNA: TGTGCCAGCAGCGTTACCCCCGGGACACCCATTAACTATGGCTACACCTTC
CDR3: CASSVTPGTPINYGYTF

size: .
D: TRBD2
J: TRBJ2-1
V: TRBV25-1
DNA: TGTGCCAGCACCGGGACTAGCGGCAATGAGCAGTTCTTC
CDR3: CASTGTSGNEQFF

size: .
D: .
J: TRBJ2-1
V: TRBV19
DNA: TGTGCCAGTAGTATAGATCAGGGACCATCCTACAATGAGCAGTTCTTC
CDR3: CASSIDQGPSYNEQFF

size: .
D: .
J: TRBJ2-3
V: TRBV6-4
DNA: TGTGCCAGCAGTGAGGGGGGCGAGGCGGATACGCAGTATTTT
CDR3: CASSEGGEADTQYF

size: few
D: .
J: TRBJ2-3
V: TRBV4-2
DNA: TGTGCCAGCAGCCAAGAACCACCCGGGAGCGCAGATACGCAGTATTTT
CDR3: CASSQEPPGSADTQYF

size: .
D: TRBD1
J: TRBJ2-5
V: TRBV2
DNA: TGTGCCAGCAGTGAAAGCTCCAGGGGGCGGGAGACCCAGTACTTC
CDR3: CASSESSRGRETQYF